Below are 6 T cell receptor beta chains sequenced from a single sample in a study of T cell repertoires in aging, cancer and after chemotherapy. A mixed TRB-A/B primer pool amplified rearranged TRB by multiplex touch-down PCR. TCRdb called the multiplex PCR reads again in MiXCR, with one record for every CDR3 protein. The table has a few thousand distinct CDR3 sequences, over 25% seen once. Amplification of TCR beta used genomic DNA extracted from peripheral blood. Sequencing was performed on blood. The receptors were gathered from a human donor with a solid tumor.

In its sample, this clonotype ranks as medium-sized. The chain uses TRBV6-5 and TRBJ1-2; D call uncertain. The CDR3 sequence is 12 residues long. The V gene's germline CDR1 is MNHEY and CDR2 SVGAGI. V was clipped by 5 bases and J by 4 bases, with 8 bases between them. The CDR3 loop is CASSPGLYGYTF. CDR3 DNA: TGTGCCAGCAGTCCCGGGCTCTATGGCTACACCTTC.

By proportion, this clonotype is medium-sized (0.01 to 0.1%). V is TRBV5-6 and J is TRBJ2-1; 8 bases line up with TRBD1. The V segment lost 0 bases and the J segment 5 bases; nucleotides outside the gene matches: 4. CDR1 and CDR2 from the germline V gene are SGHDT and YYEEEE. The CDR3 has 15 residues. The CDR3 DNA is TGTGCCAGCAGCTTGGTCGGACAGGGAAACAATGAGCAGTTCTTC. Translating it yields CASSLVGQGNNEQFF.

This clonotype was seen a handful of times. The chain's CDR3 is CASSLQGRLSGANVLTF. The CDR3, as DNA: TGCGCCAGCAGCTTACAGGGGCGGCTTTCTGGGGCCAACGTCCTGACTTTC. The chain employs TRBV5-1 and TRBJ2-6, with 7 bases aligning to TRBD1. Germline V gene data show CDR1 as SGHRS and CDR2 as YFSETQ. The CDR3 runs to 17 residues. The V gene end was trimmed by 2 bases and the J gene end by 1 base; junction bases not matched to a gene: 6.

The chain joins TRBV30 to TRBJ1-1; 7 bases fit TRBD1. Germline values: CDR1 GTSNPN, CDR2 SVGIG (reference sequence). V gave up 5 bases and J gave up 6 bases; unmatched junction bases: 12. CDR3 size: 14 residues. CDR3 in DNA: TGTGCCTGGGATAGACAGGGAGTAAACGCTGAAGCTTTCTTT. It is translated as CAWDRQGVNAEAFF.

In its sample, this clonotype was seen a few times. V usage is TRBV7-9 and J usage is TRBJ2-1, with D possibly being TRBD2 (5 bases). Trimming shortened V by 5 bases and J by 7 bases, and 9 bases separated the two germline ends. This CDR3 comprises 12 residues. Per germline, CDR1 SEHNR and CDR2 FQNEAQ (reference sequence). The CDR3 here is CASSPRTNEQFF. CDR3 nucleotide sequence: TGTGCCAGCAGCCCTAGGACTAATGAGCAGTTCTTC.

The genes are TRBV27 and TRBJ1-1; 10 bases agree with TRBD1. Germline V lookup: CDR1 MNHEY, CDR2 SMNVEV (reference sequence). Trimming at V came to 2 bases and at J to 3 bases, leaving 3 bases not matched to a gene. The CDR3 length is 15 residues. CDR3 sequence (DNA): TGTGCCAGCAGTTTAAGGGGACAGGGGTACACTGAAGCTTTCTTT. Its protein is CASSLRGQGYTEAFF.